The 15 T cell receptor beta chains reported below all come from one sample, sequenced in a study of T cell responses to AZD1222 COVID-19 vaccine. Using immunoSEQ multiplex PCR, the repertoire was profiled, and TCRdb retains in-frame clones only, with some absent. The sample includes 150,000 to 200,000 clones, roughly 90% seen only once; the top ten take about 1.7%. Here the sequenced sample was peripheral blood, taken 28 days after the second AZD1222 dose. These receptors were collected from an adult who received the AZD1222 COVID-19 vaccine.

The J gene is TRBJ2-2, the V gene TRBV5-1; D unresolved. The V gene lost 5 bases and the J gene lost 0 bases, with 8 bases spanning the gap. Germline values: CDR1 SGHRS, CDR2 YFSETQ. CDR3 length: 14 amino acids. The DNA of the CDR3 is TGCGCCAGCAGGTTTATAGCGAACACCGGGGAGCTGTTTTTT. Protein sequence: CASRFIANTGELFF.

This chain links TRBV12-3 or TRBV12-4 with TRBJ1-2, with a weak D call TRBD1 (5 bases). This CDR3 spans 12 amino acids. Trimming took 6 bases from V and 5 from J, leaving 10 bases between them. The CDR3 loop reads CASSRTGYGYTF. The CDR3, as DNA: TGTGCCAGCAGCCGTACAGGATATGGCTACACCTTC.

J is TRBJ2-1 and V is TRBV5-4; 8 bases line up with TRBD2. The trim removed 1 base at V and 4 bases at J, leaving 4 bases unmatched. Germline loops: CDR1 SGHNT, CDR2 YYREEE (reference sequence). The CDR3 length is 15 residues. The CDR3 reads CASSLRVAGYNEQFF. The CDR3 bases are TGTGCCAGCAGCTTGAGGGTAGCGGGGTACAATGAGCAGTTCTTC.

This chain's CDR3 is CASSQAGGRPHNEQFF. The DNA of the CDR3 is TGCGCCAGCAGCCAAGCCGGGGGGCGCCCCCACAATGAGCAGTTCTTC. This rearrangement joins TRBV4-1 to TRBJ2-1; perhaps TRBD2 as D (7 bases). Looked up from germline, CDR1 is MGHRA and CDR2 is YSYEKL. Trimming cost V 1 base and J 5 bases, with 15 bases left between them. This CDR3 is built from 16 residues.

The genes are TRBV10-1 and TRBJ1-6; 8 nucleotides agree with TRBD1. Germline trimming cut 4 bases from V and 0 bases from J; bases unmatched to any gene: 8. The CDR3 extends over 18 amino acids. The germline V gene has CDR1 WNHNN and CDR2 SYGVQD (reference sequence). CDR3 region: CASSVVTGARSYNSPLHF. The CDR3 DNA reads as TGCGCCAGCAGTGTCGTGACAGGGGCCCGCTCCTATAATTCACCCCTCCACTTT.

The chain uses TRBV9 and TRBJ2-7; 10 bases fit TRBD2. Germline CDR1 is SGDLS and CDR2 is YYNGEE. The CDR3 has 15 amino acids. The junction had 9 bases not matched to a gene; V was cut back by 4 bases and J by 5 bases. CDR3 nucleotides: TGTGCCAGCAGCCCTAGGGGACTAGCGAAAAACGAGCAGTACTTC. Translating it yields CASSPRGLAKNEQYF.

This clone was counted once. V is TRBV27 and J is TRBJ1-2; 8 nucleotides align to TRBD1. CDR3 size: 15 residues. Germline trimming cut 6 bases from V and 1 base from J; bases unmatched to any gene: 7. CDR1 is MNHEY and CDR2 is SMNVEV in the germline V gene (reference sequence). CDR3 region: CASRPGTGINYGYTF. The CDR3, as DNA: TGTGCCAGCAGACCCGGGACAGGAATTAACTATGGCTACACCTTC.

A few counts support this clone. One end of the junction does not line up with germline, which may come from a read error. This chain links TRBV7-7 with TRBJ2-1, with 9 positions matching TRBD1. This CDR3 comprises 15 residues. Germline values: CDR1 SSHAT, CDR2 FNYEAQ (reference sequence). CDR3 sequence reads: CASSIGTGSYNEQFF. The CDR3, as DNA: TGTGCTAGCAGCATTGGGACAGGGAGCTACAATGAGCAGTTCTTC.

This sequence joins TRBV7-2 and TRBJ1-2, with 7 nucleotides matching TRBD1. The CDR3 length is 15 residues. V was clipped by 5 bases and J by 5 bases; unmatched bases: 11. CDR1 and CDR2 from the germline V gene are SGHTA and FQGNSA. CDR3 sequence: CASSIEGARWYGYTF. The CDR3 DNA reads TGTGCCAGCAGCATAGAGGGGGCCCGTTGGTATGGCTACACCTTC.

Concerning this clone itself: The junction does not match germline at one end; this may be a read error. The chain recombines TRBV7-7 with TRBJ2-1, with D tentatively TRBD2 (7 bases). From germline, CDR1 is SSHAT and CDR2 FNYEAQ (reference sequence). This CDR3 comprises 15 residues. In DNA form, the CDR3 reads TGTGCTAGCAGCTCTGTGGGGGGGCCTTACAATGAGCAGTTCTTC. It translates to CASSSVGGPYNEQFF.

The rearrangement uses TRBV27 and TRBJ2-5, with 10 nucleotides matching TRBD1. Germline trimming cut 3 bases from V and 4 bases from J; bases unmatched to any gene: 5. CDR1 MNHEY and CDR2 SMNVEV come from the germline V gene (reference sequence). This CDR3 is 15 amino acids long. The CDR3: CASSFRDRGGETQYF. DNA for the CDR3: TGTGCCAGCAGTTTCCGGGACAGGGGAGGAGAGACCCAGTACTTC.

This clone was recorded only once. The chain carries TRBV2 and TRBJ1-1, with TRBD1 as a possible D gene (6 bases). Germline-derived CDR1 and CDR2 are SNHLY and FYNNEI. Between the trimmed V and J ends, which lost 6 bases and 6 bases, there was a span of 17 bases. This CDR3 comprises 14 residues. This CDR3 reads CASRGGQGGAEAFF. In nucleotides, the CDR3 is TGTGCCAGCAGAGGGGGGCAAGGTGGCGCTGAAGCTTTCTTT.

The V and J genes are TRBV3-1 (or the pseudogene TRBV3-2) and TRBJ2-1; D is unresolved. Germline V gene data show CDR1 as LGHDT and CDR2 as YNNKEL (reference sequence). The CDR3 loop spans 13 amino acids. V was shortened by 4 bases and J by 7 bases, with 11 bases between the two germline ends. The CDR3 DNA reads TGTGCCAGCAGCCTCCGTGAGGATAATGAGCAGTTCTTC. This encodes CASSLREDNEQFF.

This clone has just a few counts. This chain links TRBV5-1 with TRBJ1-2; TRBD1 agrees at 9 bases. Germline V gene data show CDR1 as SGHRS and CDR2 as YFSETQ. The CDR3 is 15 amino acids. V lost 3 bases to trimming and J lost 2 bases; unmatched junction nucleotides: 5. The CDR3 sequence: CASSSGTGRNYGYTF. The CDR3, as DNA: TGCGCCAGCAGCTCCGGGACAGGGAGAAACTATGGCTACACCTTC.

This clone occurred a few times. V gene TRBV6-6 combines with J gene TRBJ1-5; D uncertain. This CDR3 is 14 amino acids long. Germline V gene lookup returns CDR1 MNHNY and CDR2 SVGAGI (reference sequence). Trimming left V 7 bases short and J 0 bases short, with 10 bases between. The CDR3 is CASTPGNSNQPQHF. The CDR3 nucleotides are TGTGCCAGCACCCCCGGGAATAGCAATCAGCCCCAGCATTTT.